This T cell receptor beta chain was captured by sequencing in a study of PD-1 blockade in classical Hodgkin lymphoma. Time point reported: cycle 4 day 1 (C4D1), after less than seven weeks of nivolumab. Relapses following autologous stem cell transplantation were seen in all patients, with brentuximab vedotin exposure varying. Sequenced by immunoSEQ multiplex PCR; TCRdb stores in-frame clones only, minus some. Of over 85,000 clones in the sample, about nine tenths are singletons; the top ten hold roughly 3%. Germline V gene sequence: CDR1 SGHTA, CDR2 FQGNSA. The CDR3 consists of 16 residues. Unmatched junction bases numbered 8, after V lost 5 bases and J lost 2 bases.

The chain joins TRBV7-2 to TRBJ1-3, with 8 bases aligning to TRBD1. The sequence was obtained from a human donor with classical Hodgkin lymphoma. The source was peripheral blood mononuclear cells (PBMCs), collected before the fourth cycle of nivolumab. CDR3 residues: CASSRSQGATGNTIYF. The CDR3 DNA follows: TGTGCCAGCAGCCGATCTCAGGGGGCTACTGGAAACACCATATATTTT.